Below are 13 T cell receptor beta chains sequenced from a single sample in a study of T cell changes during pregnancy in multiple sclerosis. Measured with immunoSEQ multiplex PCR; TCRdb has only the in-frame clones, and not every one. This sample carries approximately 98,000 clones, about 91% of them seen once, and the ten largest clones take 2% to 3%. This sample comprised peripheral blood, obtained after pregnancy. The source of these receptors is a female donor in good health, enrolled as a control in a pregnancy study.

The CDR3 sequence: CASSVEQGGMAEAFF. CDR3 bases: TGTGCCAGCAGCGTAGAACAGGGTGGAATGGCTGAAGCTTTCTTT. The chain joins TRBV9 to TRBJ1-1, with D possibly matching TRBD1 (6 bases). CDR1 SGDLS and CDR2 YYNGEE come from the germline V gene. Deletions cut 0 bases from V and 6 bases from J, with 15 bases between. This CDR3 region has 15 residues.

The chain recombines TRBV5-1 with TRBJ1-1; tentative D call: TRBD1 (5 bases). Deletions cut 2 bases from V and 3 bases from J, with 11 bases between. CDR1 and CDR2 (germline): SGHRS, YFSETQ. CDR3 length: 14 residues. The CDR3 DNA reads as TGCGCCAGCAGCTTCAGGATAGGGGACACTGAAGCTTTCTTT. Protein sequence: CASSFRIGDTEAFF.

The chain employs TRBV19 and TRBJ2-5, with TRBD2 matching over 9 bases. Germline CDR1 is LNHDA and CDR2 is SQIVND (reference sequence). The CDR3 has 15 amino acids. J was trimmed by 5 bases and V by 1 base; bases with no gene match: 5. The chain's CDR3 is CASSIGAGGVETQYF. The CDR3 DNA reads TGTGCCAGTAGTATAGGCGCGGGAGGGGTCGAGACCCAGTACTTC.

The rearrangement uses TRBV28 and TRBJ1-5; 12 bases match TRBD1. V lost 8 bases and J lost 5; bases outside the gene matches: 4. Germline CDR1 and CDR2: MDHEN and SYDVKM. The CDR3 consists of 14 residues. The chain's CDR3 is CASGTGGPYQPQHF. The CDR3, as DNA: TGTGCCAGCGGGACAGGGGGCCCTTATCAGCCCCAGCATTTT.

This sequence joins TRBV7-9 and TRBJ2-4, with D possibly TRBD2 on 5 matching bases. Germline values: CDR1 SEHNR, CDR2 FQNEAQ (reference sequence). The V gene lost 0 bases and the J gene lost 5 bases, with 17 bases spanning the gap. The CDR3 consists of 17 residues. The CDR3 coding sequence is TGTGCCAGCAGCTTAGCGGGGAGACCCCCACGCCAAAACATTCAGTACTTC. Amino acids: CASSLAGRPPRQNIQYF.

This chain connects TRBV11-1 to TRBJ2-7, with 11 bases matching TRBD1. Trimming removed 5 bases from V and 0 bases from J; junction bases left unmatched: 3. Germline V CDR1 and CDR2: SGHAT, FQDESV (reference sequence). CDR3 size: 15 residues. The CDR3 reads CASSRTGGHSYEQYF. For the CDR3, the DNA is TGTGCCAGCAGCAGGACAGGGGGCCACTCCTACGAGCAGTACTTC. Full variable domain (rest looked up from reference TRBV11-1 and TRBJ2-7): EAEVAQSPRYKITEKSQAVAFWCDPISGHATLYWYRQILGQGPELLVQFQDESVVDDSQLPKDRFSAERLKGVDSTLKIQPAELGDSAMYLCASSRTGGHSYEQYFGPGTRLTVT.

The rearrangement uses TRBV7-8 and TRBJ1-1, with TRBD1 matching 7 bases. Looked up from germline, CDR1 is SGHVS and CDR2 is FQNEAQ. The CDR3 runs to 13 residues. V was pared by 6 bases and J by 7 bases, with 8 bases of the junction left unmatched. The CDR3 bases are TGTGCCAGCAGAATCGCCGGACAGGATGAAGCTTTCTTT. Amino acid sequence: CASRIAGQDEAFF.

V is TRBV7-2 and J is TRBJ2-1; a weak D match, TRBD1 (6 bases). V lost 3 bases to trimming and J lost 7 bases, with 10 bases between them. This CDR3 region has 13 residues. Germline assignment: CDR1 SGHTA and CDR2 FQGNSA. CDR3 sequence reads: CASSLGALNEQFF. CDR3 nucleotides: TGTGCCAGCAGCTTGGGGGCCTTAAATGAGCAGTTCTTC.

The chain combines TRBV9 with TRBJ2-1; tentative D call: TRBD2 (6 bases). Germline V CDR1 and CDR2: SGDLS, YYNGEE. This CDR3 has 10 amino acids. The germline V and J ends were trimmed by 7 bases and 12 bases, with 11 bases remaining between them. CDR3 sequence (DNA): TGTGCCAGCGGGGGACTTTGGCAGTTCTTC. It translates to CASGGLWQFF.

V gene TRBV10-3 combines with J gene TRBJ2-7; the D is unclear. V lost 8 bases to trimming and J lost 0 bases, with 11 bases between them. Germline V gives CDR1 ENHRY, CDR2 SYGVKD. The CDR3 is 13 residues long. CDR3 sequence (DNA): TGTGCCATCCTAAGTCCAAACTCCTACGAGCAGTACTTC. It yields the protein CAILSPNSYEQYF.

Turning to this clone: The junction departs from germline at one end; a sequencing error may be responsible. V and J are TRBV27 and TRBJ2-1; tentatively, D is TRBD2 (5 bases). This CDR3 has 14 residues. Per germline, CDR1 MNHEY and CDR2 SMNVEV (reference sequence). CDR3 in amino acids: CTSTTTWGYNEQFF. Written as DNA, the CDR3 is TGTACCAGCACGACTACCTGGGGCTACAATGAGCAGTTCTTC.

This chain connects TRBV10-3 to TRBJ2-2; D is unclear. Germline-derived CDR1 and CDR2 are ENHRY and SYGVKD. The CDR3 covers 12 residues. V was clipped by 7 bases and J by 3 bases, with 6 bases between them. The CDR3 region has the DNA TGTGCCATCACCTCCTACACCGGGGAGCTGTTTTTT. As protein: CAITSYTGELFF.

V and J are TRBV12-5 and TRBJ2-2; tentatively, D is TRBD2 (6 bases). Germline CDR1 reads LGHNT; CDR2 reads FRNRAP. The V and J ends lost 1 base and 5 bases respectively, with 11 bases between them. This CDR3 has 15 residues. CDR3 sequence reads: CASGLGVRGTGELFF. As DNA, the CDR3 is TGTGCTAGTGGTTTGGGTGTCCGGGGGACCGGGGAGCTGTTTTTT.